This T cell receptor (beta chain) was sequenced during a study of identical twins. Study findings and constraints: Conclusions were drawn cross-sectionally by statistical analysis, without following the same donors. Insertions ran lower in abundant cord blood beta clonotypes, though not in memory repertoires.

A universal primer site came from template switching; cDNA carried unique molecular identifiers. TCRdb processed the 5' RACE reads anew with MiXCR; each CDR3 protein has one entry. The table lists roughly 1.6 million distinct CDR3 sequences, 32% of them singletons. For this clonotype: Its antigen is still unknown.

The CDR3 has 15 amino acids. Germline V gene sequence: CDR1 SGHRS, CDR2 YFSETQ. J gave up 8 bases and V 0 bases, and 4 bases lay outside the gene matches. Sequencing was performed on cord blood. J is TRBJ2-1 and V is TRBV5-1; TRBD2 matches 11 bases. This clonotype was sampled from a newborn girl in good health. The CDR3 sequence is CASSLVSGGAYEQFF. The DNA for the CDR3 is TGCGCCAGCAGCTTGGTTAGCGGGGGGGCCTATGAGCAGTTCTTC. Combining the CDR3 with reference TRBV5-1 and TRBJ2-1 gives the whole variable domain KAGVTQTPRYLIKTRGQQVTLSCSPISGHRSVSWYQQTPGQGLQFLFEYFSETQRNKGNFPGRFSGRQFSNSRSEMNVSTLELGDSALYLCASSLVSGGAYEQFFGPGTRLTVL.